This passage covers 14 T cell receptor beta chains from one sample sequenced in a study of shared T cell receptors in the human thymus. Here immunoSEQ multiplex PCR was the method, and the copy in TCRdb shows in-frame clones only, minus some. The data show over 450,000 clones, 78% seen once. This same sample was also taken into another study, of human thymus T cells.

Sequencing used thymocytes. These receptors were obtained from a boy in the first two years of life with a congenital heart defect.

The chain joins TRBV5-1 to TRBJ1-5, with 10 bases lining up with TRBD1. The V and J ends lost 4 bases and 2 bases, in that order; junction bases with no gene match: 9. Germline CDR1 SGHRS, CDR2 YFSETQ. This CDR3 contains 17 residues. CDR3 DNA sequence: TGCGCCAGCAGCCCCGGGACAGGGGAAGAGGGCAATCAGCCCCAGCATTTT. It is translated as CASSPGTGEEGNQPQHF.

Only one count was recorded for this clone. The J gene is TRBJ2-3, the V gene TRBV4-3; D is perhaps TRBD2 (5 bases). With 11 bases removed from V and 2 bases from J, the gap between germline ends came to 11 bases. From germline, CDR1 is LGHNA and CDR2 YSLEER. The CDR3 has 12 residues. CDR3 DNA sequence: TGCGCCGTGCGCGGGTACACAGATACGCAGTATTTT. This sequence encodes CAVRGYTDTQYF.

CDR3 protein: CASSLAGLEGTKNIQYF. The CDR3 DNA is TGTGCCAGCAGCTTGGCGGGACTAGAAGGGACCAAAAACATTCAGTACTTC. The chain has TRBV5-4 and TRBJ2-4; 8 bases are a match to TRBD2. CDR3 length: 17 amino acids. Germline V CDR1 and CDR2: SGHNT, YYREEE (reference sequence). With 0 bases clipped from V and 2 bases from J, the junction kept 7 bases outside the gene matches.

The chain employs TRBV7-8 and TRBJ2-2; 9 bases match TRBD1. This CDR3 spans 15 amino acids. CDR1 is SGHVS, CDR2 FQNEAQ, per germline. Trimming at V came to 5 bases and at J to 4 bases, leaving 5 bases not matched to a gene. Written as DNA, the CDR3 is TGTGCCAGCAGCCCCGGGACAGGGTCCACCGGGGAGCTGTTTTTT. Translating it yields CASSPGTGSTGELFF.

This rearrangement joins TRBV11-3 to TRBJ2-1, with TRBD1 identical over 8 bases. Losses at the gene ends were 6 bases for V and 5 bases for J; bases not matched to a gene: 18. CDR3 size: 18 residues. Looked up from germline, CDR1 is SGHNT and CDR2 is YENEEA. CDR3 sequence (DNA): TGTGCCAGCAGTACTCCCACCTCCGGGACAGGACATCACAATGAGCAGTTCTTC. Translation: CASSTPTSGTGHHNEQFF.

The genes are TRBV7-2 and TRBJ2-3; 11 bases align to TRBD2. The CDR3 has 19 residues. Per the germline V gene, CDR1 is SGHTA and CDR2 is FQGNSA. V lost 1 base and J lost 2; bases outside the gene matches: 11. The CDR3 reads CASSLEAGTSGGDTDTQYF. The CDR3 nucleotides read TGTGCCAGCAGCTTAGAGGCGGGGACTAGCGGAGGGGACACAGATACGCAGTATTTT.

A note on this clone: Distinct nucleotide sequences in the sample also encode this CDR3. The V gene is TRBV9, the J gene TRBJ2-7; TRBD2 aligns across 7 bases. The germline CDR1 and CDR2 sequences are SGDLS and YYNGEE. The V gene end was trimmed by 0 bases and the J gene end by 7 bases; junction bases not matched to a gene: 1. The CDR3 loop spans 12 amino acids. The CDR3 DNA reads TGTGCCAGCAGCGTAGGAGCGGGAGAGCAGTACTTC. This encodes CASSVGAGEQYF.

The table lists this clone with a few counts. The V call is TRBV4-3, the J call TRBJ2-7, with D possibly matching TRBD1 (6 bases). Germline CDR1 reads LGHNA; CDR2 reads YSLEER. The CDR3 sequence is 17 residues long. V lost 4 bases and J 5 bases, leaving 24 bases between the germline ends. The CDR3 here is CASSLRGNYSGDDEQYF. CDR3 bases: TGCGCCAGCAGCCTCAGGGGAAACTATTCTGGAGATGACGAGCAGTACTTC.

The chain combines TRBV4-1 with TRBJ1-2, with no clear D. Trimming stripped 0 bases from V and 8 bases from J, with 16 bases between. The germline V gene encodes CDR1 MGHRA and CDR2 YSYEKL. CDR3 length: 15 residues. Here the CDR3 DNA reads TGCGCCAGCAGCCAAGATACGGAGGTGTATAGAGGCTACACCTTC. This translates into CASSQDTEVYRGYTF.

The J gene is TRBJ2-5, the V gene TRBV14; possibly TRBD1 for D (6 bases). Germline values: CDR1 SGHDN, CDR2 FVKESK. V lost 1 base and J 4 bases, leaving 13 bases between the germline ends. The CDR3 has 15 amino acids. CDR3 sequence (DNA): TGTGCCAGCAGCCAAGCCCAGGGGATGAGAGAGACCCAGTACTTC. Its protein product is CASSQAQGMRETQYF. Based on the CDR3 plus reference TRBV14 and TRBJ2-5, the full variable domain is EAGVTQFPSHSVIEKGQTVTLRCDPISGHDNLYWYRRVMGKEIKFLLHFVKESKQDESGMPNNRFLAERTGGTYSTLKVQPAELEDSGVYFCASSQAQGMRETQYFGPGTRLLVL.

This chain links TRBV13 with TRBJ2-3; 10 positions agree with TRBD1. Germline trimming cut 5 bases from V and 3 bases from J; bases unmatched to any gene: 5. The CDR3 loop spans 15 amino acids. Germline V gene lookup returns CDR1 PRHDT and CDR2 FYEKMQ (reference sequence). The CDR3 DNA is TGTGCCAGCAGCACGGACAGGGGGAGAACAGATACGCAGTATTTT. Translated, it gives CASSTDRGRTDTQYF.

V gene TRBV28 combines with J gene TRBJ1-1; a possible D gene is TRBD1 (6 bases). The CDR3 extends over 13 amino acids. Germline V lookup: CDR1 MDHEN, CDR2 SYDVKM. Trimming removed 4 bases at V and 3 bases at J, with 9 bases between. The CDR3 DNA is TGTGCCAGCAGTTCAGCAGGGGACACTGAAGCTTTCTTT. Translated, it gives CASSSAGDTEAFF.

This clone was seen more than once but under ten times. The V gene is TRBV18, the J gene TRBJ2-3, with D possibly TRBD2 on 6 matching bases. CDR1 KGHSH and CDR2 LQKENI come from the germline V gene. The length of the CDR3 is 15 residues. V shed 0 bases and J shed 4 bases, with 11 bases lying between them. This CDR3 reads CASSPPGLTSDTQYF. Written as DNA, the CDR3 is TGTGCCAGCTCACCACCGGGACTCACCTCAGATACGCAGTATTTT.

Worth noting for this clone: Other nucleotide sequences from this sample produce the same CDR3. Written as DNA, the CDR3 is TGTGCCAGCAGTTTTAGGAAAGAGGGGGACAATGAGCAGTTCTTC. It encodes CASSFRKEGDNEQFF. This chain uses TRBV27 with TRBJ2-1; a possible D gene is TRBD1 (6 bases). This CDR3 has 15 amino acids. Per the germline V gene, CDR1 is MNHEY and CDR2 is SMNVEV (reference sequence). Trimming shortened V by 3 bases and J by 5 bases, and 14 bases separated the two germline ends.